A selection of T cell receptor beta chains follows, all from one sample in a study of CD8+ T cells in alopecia areata. The data were produced by immunoSEQ multiplex PCR, yet TCRdb's version contains in-frame clones alone and is incomplete. Altogether 200,000 to 250,000 clones are present, around three fifths being singletons, with the ten largest covering 1.5% to 2%. The sample was CD4+ T cells sorted from blood, taken at week 4, from a patient treated with tofacitinib. The receptors here all came from a human donor with alopecia areata. CDR3s include the opening cysteine and the closing phenylalanine or tryptophan. The D gene is left open where the match is weak. Clone size is given for some rows only: seen once, a few or many times, or a class if the clone is expanded.

len: 15; v_gene: TRBV7-6; abundance: medium-sized; d_gene: NA; j_gene: TRBJ2-7; CDR3aa: CASSLDEGITYEQYF; CDR3nt: TGTGCCAGCAGCTTAGATGAAGGGATCACCTACGAGCAGTACTTC
len: 12; v_gene: TRBV30; abundance: NA; d_gene: TRBD1; j_gene: TRBJ2-5; CDR3aa: CAYRGLGETQYF; CDR3nt: TGTGCCTACAGGGGGCTCGGAGAGACCCAGTACTTC
len: 11; v_gene: TRBV6-1; abundance: NA; d_gene: NA; j_gene: TRBJ2-7; CDR3aa: CASNQVDEQYF; CDR3nt: TGTGCCAGCAACCAGGTGGACGAGCAGTACTTC
len: 14; v_gene: TRBV7-2; abundance: NA; d_gene: NA; j_gene: TRBJ1-2; CDR3aa: CASSSTTGLSRGTF; CDR3nt: TGTGCCAGCAGCTCCACTACCGGGCTCAGTCGGGGCACCTTC
len: 16; v_gene: TRBV27; abundance: NA; d_gene: NA; j_gene: TRBJ2-3; CDR3aa: CASSPRLFGGTDTQYF; CDR3nt: TGTGCCAGCAGCCCCCGGCTCTTCGGGGGCACAGATACGCAGTATTTT
len: 14; v_gene: TRBV29-1; abundance: NA; d_gene: NA; j_gene: TRBJ1-5; CDR3aa: CSVVLQGMNQPQHF; CDR3nt: TGCAGCGTTGTTCTTCAGGGGATGAATCAGCCCCAGCATTTT
len: 14; v_gene: TRBV30; abundance: NA; d_gene: NA; j_gene: TRBJ2-7; CDR3aa: CAWSVSPRLHEQYF; CDR3nt: TGTGCCTGGAGTGTATCCCCCAGGCTCCACGAGCAGTACTTC
len: 13; v_gene: TRBV29-1; abundance: NA; d_gene: NA; j_gene: TRBJ1-1; CDR3aa: CSVDYGGNTEAFF; CDR3nt: TGCAGCGTTGATTACGGGGGGAACACTGAAGCTTTCTTT
len: 15; v_gene: TRBV30; abundance: NA; d_gene: NA; j_gene: TRBJ2-7; CDR3aa: CAWSVRGPSSYEQYF; CDR3nt: TGTGCCTGGAGTGTACGTGGCCCGAGCTCCTACGAGCAGTACTTC
len: 14; v_gene: TRBV27; abundance: once; d_gene: NA; j_gene: TRBJ1-6; CDR3aa: CASSLAGRNSPLHF; CDR3nt: TGTGCCAGCAGTTTAGCGGGGAGAAATTCACCCCTCCACTTT
len: 14; v_gene: TRBV30; abundance: NA; d_gene: NA; j_gene: TRBJ1-1; CDR3aa: CAWSYMTGSPEAFF; CDR3nt: TGTGCCTGGAGCTACATGACCGGTAGCCCTGAAGCTTTCTTT
len: 12; v_gene: TRBV19; abundance: few; d_gene: NA; j_gene: TRBJ2-1; CDR3aa: CASSSLAHEQFF; CDR3nt: TGTGCCAGTAGTAGTCTAGCCCATGAGCAGTTCTTC
len: 14; v_gene: TRBV29-1; abundance: NA; d_gene: TRBD1; j_gene: TRBJ1-2; CDR3aa: CSVEDRQGAGGYTF; CDR3nt: TGCAGCGTTGAAGATCGTCAGGGGGCGGGTGGCTACACCTTC
len: 14; v_gene: TRBV2; abundance: NA; d_gene: NA; j_gene: TRBJ1-5; CDR3aa: CASSARDSNQPQHF; CDR3nt: TGTGCCAGCAGTGCCCGAGATAGCAATCAGCCCCAGCATTTT
len: 13; v_gene: TRBV6-1; abundance: NA; d_gene: NA; j_gene: TRBJ2-5; CDR3aa: CASSDYGEETQYF; CDR3nt: TGTGCCAGCAGTGATTACGGAGAAGAGACCCAGTACTTC
len: 14; v_gene: TRBV2; abundance: few; d_gene: TRBD1; j_gene: TRBJ1-5; CDR3aa: CASSGQGAGQPQHF; CDR3nt: TGTGCCAGCAGTGGACAGGGGGCAGGTCAGCCCCAGCATTTT
len: 15; v_gene: TRBV30; abundance: NA; d_gene: TRBD1; j_gene: TRBJ1-1; CDR3aa: CAGSPGTGTNTEAFF; CDR3nt: TGTGCCGGGAGTCCCGGGACAGGGACGAACACTGAAGCTTTCTTT